This passage covers 14 T cell receptor beta chains from one sample sequenced in a study of cytomegalovirus exposure and HLA in healthy donors. It was with 60 Vbeta and 13 Jbeta primers that the PCR ran. Produced via immunoSEQ multiplex PCR; TCRdb's table is partial and in-frame only. In the table there are tens of thousands of clones, about 80% of which are singletons. The sequencing sample was made of PBMCs. The receptors were sampled from a man aged 25 to 40 in good health and CMV-seronegative.

Comments on this clone: This same CDR3 is encoded by further DNA sequences in the sample. This chain connects TRBV6-4 to TRBJ2-1, with 7 bases lining up with TRBD2. CDR3 length equals 15 residues. Germline CDR1 MRHNA, CDR2 SNTAGT. The V and J ends lost 4 bases and 6 bases, in that order; junction bases with no gene match: 9. The CDR3, as DNA: TGTGCCAGCAGTGTGACTAGCCTCCCCGCCAATGAGCAGTTCTTC. This translates into CASSVTSLPANEQFF.

The V gene is TRBV6-5, the J gene TRBJ1-1; tentative D call: TRBD1 (5 bases). CDR1 is MNHEY, CDR2 SVGAGI, per germline. The CDR3 runs to 13 residues. The germline V and J ends were trimmed by 7 bases and 3 bases, with 12 bases remaining between them. The CDR3 sequence is CASNTPRDTEAFF. CDR3 nucleotides: TGTGCCAGCAACACCCCCAGGGACACTGAAGCTTTCTTT.

About this clone itself: At one of its ends the junction is not consistent with the germline gene, which may arise from a read error. The chain uses TRBV7-9 and TRBJ1-2; D ambiguous. Germline CDR1 and CDR2: SEHNR and FQNEAQ (reference sequence). The CDR3 totals 13 residues. The CDR3 loop is CSSSLAALDGYTF. DNA of the CDR3: TGTTCCAGCAGCTTAGCTGCACTTGATGGCTACACCTTC. The whole variable domain, remainder taken from reference TRBV7-9 and TRBJ1-2, is DTGVSQNPRHKITKRGQNVTFRCDPISEHNRLYWYRQTLGQGPEFLTYFQNEAQLEKSRLLSDRFSAERPKGSFSTLEIQRTEQGDSAMYLCSSSLAALDGYTFGSGTRLTVV.

This clone was counted a single time. The J gene is TRBJ2-3, the V gene TRBV19; TRBD2 agrees at 9 bases. The CDR3 runs 14 residues. Germline loops: CDR1 LNHDA, CDR2 SQIVND (reference sequence). V shed 4 bases and J 3 bases; nucleotides not matched to a gene: 2. The CDR3, as DNA: TGTGCCAGTAGTAACGGACTAGCGACAGATACGCAGTATTTT. Protein: CASSNGLATDTQYF.

The rearrangement uses TRBV19 and TRBJ1-3, with 7 bases aligning to TRBD1. The CDR3 length is 15 residues. Trimming removed 5 bases from V and 0 bases from J; junction bases left unmatched: 4. Looked up from germline, CDR1 is LNHDA and CDR2 is SQIVND (reference sequence). The CDR3 region has the DNA TGTGCCAGTAGTGGGACAGCACTCTCTGGAAACACCATATATTTT. It yields the protein CASSGTALSGNTIYF.

The V and J genes are TRBV19 and TRBJ1-1; TRBD1 is a possible D gene (6 bases). The CDR3 loop spans 15 amino acids. Germline V CDR1 and CDR2: LNHDA, SQIVND (reference sequence). The ends were cut back, 4 bases at V and 0 bases at J, with 12 bases in the middle. The CDR3 nucleotides are TGTGCCAGTAGTACAGGACAGAGCATGAACACTGAAGCTTTCTTT. It is translated as CASSTGQSMNTEAFF.

The gene calls are TRBV9 and TRBJ2-7; no firm D call. V gave up 3 bases and J gave up 6 bases, with 10 bases separating them. Germline V gene lookup returns CDR1 SGDLS and CDR2 YYNGEE. CDR3 length: 12 amino acids. Here the CDR3 reads CASSDRSSEQYF. The CDR3 nucleotides are TGTGCCAGCAGCGACCGTAGCAGCGAGCAGTACTTC.

This clone has a handful of counts. The V and J genes are TRBV5-1 and TRBJ2-1, with 11 bases identical to TRBD2. CDR1 and CDR2 (germline): SGHRS, YFSETQ. The V and J ends lost 4 bases and 1 base, in that order; junction bases with no gene match: 4. This CDR3 comprises 16 residues. CDR3 sequence: CASSKLAGGSYNEQFF. For the CDR3, the DNA is TGCGCCAGCAGCAAATTAGCGGGAGGGTCCTACAATGAGCAGTTCTTC.

The chain employs TRBV7-2 and TRBJ1-4; D is unresolved. Germline CDR1 is SGHTA and CDR2 is FQGNSA. Trimming shortened V by 1 base and J by 8 bases, and 14 bases separated the two germline ends. This CDR3 has 15 residues. CDR3 region: CASSLGGNTGEKLFF. DNA of the CDR3: TGTGCCAGCAGCTTAGGAGGAAATACTGGGGAAAAACTGTTTTTT.

A word on this clone: One end of the junction varies from germline; a read error may be responsible. The CDR3 region is CAGRVGQGNTEAFF. CDR3 sequence (DNA): TGTGCCGGCAGAGTGGGACAGGGGAATACTGAAGCTTTCTTT. The chain recombines TRBV5-6 with TRBJ1-1; 10 positions match TRBD1. Germline lookup yields CDR1 SGHDT and CDR2 YYEEEE. The CDR3 runs 14 residues. Variable domain in full (rest from reference TRBV5-6 and TRBJ1-1): DAGVTQSPTHLIKTRGQQVTLRCSPKSGHDTVSWYQQALGQGPQFIFQYYEEEERQRGNFPDRFSGHQFPNYSSELNVNALLLGDSALYLCAGRVGQGNTEAFFGQGTRLTVV.

This sequence joins TRBV18 and TRBJ1-5; 9 positions match TRBD1. Losses at the gene ends were 4 bases for V and 9 bases for J; bases not matched to a gene: 16. The CDR3 has 17 amino acids. CDR1 is KGHSH and CDR2 is LQKENI in the germline V gene. CDR3 nucleotides: TGTGCCAGCTCACTCTCAAGGACAGGGGCTTCACTAGGGCCCCAGCATTTT. Its translation: CASSLSRTGASLGPQHF.

CDR3 residues: CASSKQGTPYEQYF. The CDR3, as DNA: TGCGCCAGCAGCAAGCAGGGGACCCCCTACGAGCAGTACTTC. The gene calls are TRBV5-1 and TRBJ2-7; a weak D match, TRBD1 (6 bases). CDR3 length equals 14 residues. V lost 4 bases and J lost 2, with 13 bases in between. The germline gives CDR1 SGHRS, CDR2 YFSETQ.

The chain links TRBV4-2 to TRBJ2-3; 7 positions match TRBD1. Trimming at V came to 2 bases and at J to 6 bases, leaving 2 bases not matched to a gene. CDR3 length equals 13 residues. Germline V CDR1 and CDR2: LGHNA, YNFKEQ. The chain's CDR3 is CASSQLQGDTQYF. CDR3 sequence (DNA): TGTGCCAGCAGCCAACTACAGGGGGATACGCAGTATTTT.

The chain is built from TRBV7-8 and TRBJ2-7, with a tentative D call TRBD1 (6 bases). The V and J ends lost 0 bases and 1 base respectively, with 16 bases between them. CDR3 length: 17 amino acids. Germline CDR1 and CDR2: SGHVS and FQNEAQ. The CDR3 protein is CASSLAQGRIGSYEQYV. CDR3 DNA sequence: TGTGCCAGCAGCTTAGCGCAGGGGCGAATCGGTTCCTACGAGCAGTACGTC.